The T cell receptor beta chain under discussion was sequenced for a study of T cell repertoires in cytomegalovirus infection. Study-level background: Based on public TCR beta signatures, there were indications of CMV infection and of a matching HLA type.

Germline V gives CDR1 MNHEY, CDR2 SVGEGT. Trimming removed 6 bases from V and 6 bases from J, with 24 bases in between. This CDR3 spans 17 amino acids. TCRdb re-called the reads through MiXCR, storing one row per CDR3 protein. The sample contains some 350,000 distinct CDR3 sequences, 34% of which appear only once. Study-wide findings and caveats: It was HLA-C-restricted CMV-specific TCR beta clonotypes that dominated the response ex vivo. Cumulative public TCR beta family frequency identified CMV carriers with the relevant HLA.

Comment on this clonotype: The antigen is undetermined.

The clonotype was recovered from a human donor in good health (CMV status not recorded). Some clones in this sample may be carry-over from other donors' samples. The sample was cultured PBMCs, taken from culture after CMV antigen stimulation. The chain couples TRBV6-2 or TRBV6-3 to TRBJ2-1; D might be TRBD2 (5 bases). CDR3 amino acids: CASRVSPWLRGSNEQFF. The CDR3 nucleotides read TGTGCCAGCAGAGTTTCCCCCTGGCTCCGGGGTAGCAATGAGCAGTTCTTC.